The clone carrying this TCR beta chain has a handful of counts. What it recognizes is unknown. Deep level was the assay's run setting. The method was immunoSEQ multiplex PCR; TCRdb's version includes in-frame clones alone and lacks a portion of them. The sample lists fewer than 100,000 clones, 67% occurring once. This record belongs to a study of shared clonotypes between healthy human individuals. Findings and caveats of the study: Rarefaction exposed incomplete sorted-subset sequencing despite large depth.

V was trimmed by 0 bases and J by 7 bases, leaving 13 bases between them. The length of the CDR3 is 15 residues. CDR1 is LGHNA and CDR2 is YNFKEQ in the germline V gene. Sample: memory CD8+ T cells sorted from blood. Subset given: CD45RO+ cells pooled with CCR7-negative TemRA cells. The chain recombines TRBV4-2 with TRBJ2-1, with D tentatively TRBD2 (6 bases). The clonotype was recovered from a man aged 25 to 45 in good health. The CDR3 reads CASSQEWALANEQFF. CDR3 sequence (DNA): TGTGCCAGCAGCCAAGAATGGGCACTAGCAAATGAGCAGTTCTTC.